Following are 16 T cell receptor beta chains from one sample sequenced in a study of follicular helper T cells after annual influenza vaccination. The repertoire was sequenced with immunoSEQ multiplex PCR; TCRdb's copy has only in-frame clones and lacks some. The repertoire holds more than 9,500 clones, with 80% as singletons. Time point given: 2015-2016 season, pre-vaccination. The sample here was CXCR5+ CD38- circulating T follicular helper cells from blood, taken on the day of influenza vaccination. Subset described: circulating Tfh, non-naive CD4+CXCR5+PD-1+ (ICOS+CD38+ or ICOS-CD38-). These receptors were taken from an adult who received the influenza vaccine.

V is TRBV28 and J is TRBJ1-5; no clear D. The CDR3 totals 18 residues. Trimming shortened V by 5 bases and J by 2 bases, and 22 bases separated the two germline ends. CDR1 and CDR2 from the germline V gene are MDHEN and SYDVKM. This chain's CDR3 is CASSLIRDGFWGNQPQHF. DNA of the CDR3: TGTGCCAGCAGTCTCATCCGGGATGGCTTTTGGGGCAATCAGCCCCAGCATTTT.

CDR3 loop: CASNTQGAGTGELFF. The CDR3, as DNA: TGTGCCAGCAATACGCAGGGGGCAGGGACCGGGGAGCTGTTTTTT. The chain joins TRBV2 to TRBJ2-2; TRBD1 agrees at 8 bases. This CDR3 spans 15 amino acids. Trimming took 7 bases from V and 5 from J; bases not matched to a gene: 9. Germline lookup yields CDR1 SNHLY and CDR2 FYNNEI.

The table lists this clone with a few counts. The CDR3 reads CASSSPGQGSYEQYF. The CDR3 DNA reads as TGTGCCAGCAGTTCCCCGGGACAGGGTTCCTACGAGCAGTACTTC. This chain uses TRBV28 with TRBJ2-7; 9 nucleotides match TRBD1. The J segment lost 1 base and the V segment lost 4 bases, leaving 5 bases of the junction unmatched. The CDR3 covers 15 residues. Germline values: CDR1 MDHEN, CDR2 SYDVKM.

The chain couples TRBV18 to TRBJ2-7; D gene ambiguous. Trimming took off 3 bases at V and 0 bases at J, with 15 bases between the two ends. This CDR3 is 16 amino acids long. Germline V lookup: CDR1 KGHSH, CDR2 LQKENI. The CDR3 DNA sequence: TGTGCCAGCTCACCTGAGTCATTTCGGAGCTCCTACGAGCAGTACTTC. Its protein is CASSPESFRSSYEQYF.

The CDR3 spells CASSTRERGGRANEQFF. DNA for the CDR3: TGTGCCAGCAGCACACGCGAGCGGGGGGGCAGGGCCAATGAGCAGTTCTTC. The genes are TRBV9 and TRBJ2-1, with 10 bases aligning to TRBD2. The germline gives CDR1 SGDLS, CDR2 YYNGEE. After removal of 4 bases from V and 6 bases from J, the junction contained 13 bases not matched to a gene. The CDR3 is 17 residues long.

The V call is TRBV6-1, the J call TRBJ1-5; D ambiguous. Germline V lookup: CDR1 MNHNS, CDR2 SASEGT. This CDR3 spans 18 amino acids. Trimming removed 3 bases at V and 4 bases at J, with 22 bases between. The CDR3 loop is CASSDPERRSGKNQPQHF. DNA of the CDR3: TGTGCCAGCAGTGATCCTGAGCGAAGGTCGGGAAAAAATCAGCCCCAGCATTTT.

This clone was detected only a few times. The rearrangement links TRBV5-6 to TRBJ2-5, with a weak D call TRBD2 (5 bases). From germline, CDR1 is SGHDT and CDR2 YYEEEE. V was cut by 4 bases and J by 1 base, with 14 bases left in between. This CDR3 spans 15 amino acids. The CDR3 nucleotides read TGTGCCAGCAGCCGTAGGGCCAGCGGCCAAGAGACCCAGTACTTC. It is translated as CASSRRASGQETQYF. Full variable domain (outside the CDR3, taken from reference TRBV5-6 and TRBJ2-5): DAGVTQSPTHLIKTRGQQVTLRCSPKSGHDTVSWYQQALGQGPQFIFQYYEEEERQRGNFPDRFSGHQFPNYSSELNVNALLLGDSALYLCASSRRASGQETQYFGPGTRLLVL.

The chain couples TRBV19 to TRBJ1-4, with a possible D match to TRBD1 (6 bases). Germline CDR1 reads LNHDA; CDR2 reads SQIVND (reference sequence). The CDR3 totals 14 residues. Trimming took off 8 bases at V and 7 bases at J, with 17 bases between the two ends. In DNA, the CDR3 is TGTGCCAGTGCCCTCGGGGCAGGGGTTGAAAAACTGTTTTTT. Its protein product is CASALGAGVEKLFF.

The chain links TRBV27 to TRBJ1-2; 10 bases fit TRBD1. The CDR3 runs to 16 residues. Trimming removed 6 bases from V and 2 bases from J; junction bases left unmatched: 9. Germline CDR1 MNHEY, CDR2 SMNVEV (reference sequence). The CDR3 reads CASRSAGQGGNYGYTF. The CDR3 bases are TGTGCCAGCAGATCCGCCGGACAGGGGGGGAACTATGGCTACACCTTC.

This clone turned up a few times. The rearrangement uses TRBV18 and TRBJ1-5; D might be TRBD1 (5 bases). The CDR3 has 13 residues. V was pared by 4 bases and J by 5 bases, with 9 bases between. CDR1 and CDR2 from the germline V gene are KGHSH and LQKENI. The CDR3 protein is CASSRGFDQPQHF. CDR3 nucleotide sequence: TGTGCCAGCTCACGGGGGTTTGATCAGCCCCAGCATTTT.

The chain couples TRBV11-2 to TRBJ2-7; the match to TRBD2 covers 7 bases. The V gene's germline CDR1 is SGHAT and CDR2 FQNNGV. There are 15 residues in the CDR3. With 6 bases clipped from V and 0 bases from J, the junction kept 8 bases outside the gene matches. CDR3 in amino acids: CASSFPGTISYEQYF. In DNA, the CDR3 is TGTGCCAGCAGTTTCCCCGGGACTATCTCCTACGAGCAGTACTTC.

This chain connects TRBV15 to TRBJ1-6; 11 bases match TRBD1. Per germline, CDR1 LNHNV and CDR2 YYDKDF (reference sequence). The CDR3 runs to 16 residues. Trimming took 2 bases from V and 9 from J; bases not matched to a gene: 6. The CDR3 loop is CATSRYTGTGGSPLHF. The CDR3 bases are TGTGCCACCAGCAGATATACCGGGACAGGGGGTTCACCCCTCCACTTT.

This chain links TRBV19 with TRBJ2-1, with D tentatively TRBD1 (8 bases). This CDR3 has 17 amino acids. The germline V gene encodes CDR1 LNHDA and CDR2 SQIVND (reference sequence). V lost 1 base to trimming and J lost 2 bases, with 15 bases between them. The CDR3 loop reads CASSIGTQGGTYNEQFF. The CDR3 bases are TGTGCCAGTAGTATAGGAACACAGGGGGGGACCTACAATGAGCAGTTCTTC.

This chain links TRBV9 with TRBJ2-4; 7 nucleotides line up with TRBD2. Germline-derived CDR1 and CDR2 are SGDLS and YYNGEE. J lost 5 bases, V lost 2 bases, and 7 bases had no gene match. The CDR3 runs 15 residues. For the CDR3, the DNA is TGTGCCAGCAGCGTTGCCAGCGGGACCCAAAACATTCAGTACTTC. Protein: CASSVASGTQNIQYF.

Written as DNA, the CDR3 is TGTGCCAGCAGCTTAAGTAATGGCGGTGAGCAGTTCTTC. The encoded protein is CASSLSNGGEQFF. The V gene is TRBV7-9, the J gene TRBJ2-1; no clear D. CDR3 length equals 13 residues. The V end was cut by 2 bases, the J end by 9 bases, with 11 bases between. From germline, CDR1 is SEHNR and CDR2 FQNEAQ (reference sequence).

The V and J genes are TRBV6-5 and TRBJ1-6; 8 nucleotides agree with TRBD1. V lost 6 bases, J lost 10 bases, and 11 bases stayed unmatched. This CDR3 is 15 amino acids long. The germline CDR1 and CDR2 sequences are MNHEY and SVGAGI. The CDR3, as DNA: TGTGCCAGCAGCTCTGATCAGGGGGCACGGTCACCCCTCCACTTT. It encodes CASSSDQGARSPLHF.